Below are 14 T cell receptor beta chains sequenced from a single sample in a study of T cell responses to AZD1222 COVID-19 vaccine. Profiling relied on immunoSEQ multiplex PCR, and the TCRdb table lists in-frame clones only, not all of them. Seen here are approximately 190,000 clones, approximately 92% observed once, and the top ten hold roughly 1.4%. This specimen was peripheral blood, taken on day 0 of AZD1222 vaccination. Every receptor here comes from an adult in good health.

The table lists this clone with a few counts. The rearrangement links TRBV7-2 to TRBJ1-5; TRBD1 matches 7 bases. From germline, CDR1 is SGHTA and CDR2 FQGNSA. The CDR3 is made up of 14 amino acids. With 4 bases clipped from V and 2 bases from J, the junction kept 2 bases outside the gene matches. CDR3 DNA: TGTGCCAGCAGCTACGACAGGGGCAATCAGCCCCAGCATTTT. Its protein product is CASSYDRGNQPQHF.

This clone has more than one count but fewer than ten. The J gene is TRBJ2-5, the V gene TRBV6-5; D remains ambiguous. The ends were cut back, 0 bases at V and 2 bases at J, with 7 bases in the middle. Germline V gives CDR1 MNHEY, CDR2 SVGAGI. CDR3 length: 14 amino acids. The CDR3 spells CASSYSAAQETQYF. The DNA for the CDR3 is TGTGCCAGCAGTTACTCGGCGGCTCAAGAGACCCAGTACTTC.

The V and J genes are TRBV19 and TRBJ1-1, with D possibly TRBD1 on 6 matching bases. The length of the CDR3 is 16 residues. Germline V CDR1 and CDR2: LNHDA, SQIVND (reference sequence). The V end was cut by 3 bases, the J end by 5 bases, with 19 bases between. The CDR3 spells CASSISAGGQHTEAFF. DNA of the CDR3: TGTGCCAGTAGTATTTCGGCAGGAGGACAGCATACTGAAGCTTTCTTT. Together with reference TRBV19 and TRBJ1-1, the CDR3 gives the full variable domain: DGGITQSPKYLFRKEGQNVTLSCEQNLNHDAMYWYRQDPGQGLRLIYYSQIVNDFQKGDIAEGYSVSREKKESFPLTVTSAQKNPTAFYLCASSISAGGQHTEAFFGQGTRLTVV.

This chain links TRBV5-1 with TRBJ2-7, with 10 positions matching TRBD2. J lost 4 bases, V lost 0 bases, and 4 bases had no gene match. Germline V lookup: CDR1 SGHRS, CDR2 YFSETQ. This CDR3 is 15 amino acids long. The CDR3 sequence is CASSLVAGGRYEQYF. CDR3 DNA: TGCGCCAGCAGCTTGGTAGCGGGGGGCCGGTACGAGCAGTACTTC.

V gene TRBV3-1 (or the pseudogene TRBV3-2) combines with J gene TRBJ1-4; TRBD1 might be the D (5 bases). V was clipped by 1 base and J by 5 bases, with 8 bases between them. The CDR3 spans 14 residues. Germline lookup yields CDR1 LGHDT and CDR2 YNNKEL (reference sequence). CDR3 sequence: CASSQGRGNEKLFF. The CDR3 DNA is TGTGCCAGCAGCCAAGGGAGGGGAAATGAAAAACTGTTTTTT.

The chain combines TRBV9 with TRBJ1-2, with TRBD1 matching over 7 bases. V trimming: 4 bases; J trimming: 8 bases; junction bases outside the gene matches: 11. CDR3 length equals 14 residues. Germline V lookup: CDR1 SGDLS, CDR2 YYNGEE. This CDR3 reads CASSSQQGVEGYTF. Here the CDR3 DNA reads TGTGCCAGCAGCTCCCAGCAGGGGGTCGAAGGCTACACCTTC. Drawing the rest from reference TRBV9 and TRBJ1-2, the complete variable domain is DSGVTQTPKHLITATGQRVTLRCSPRSGDLSVYWYQQSLDQGLQFLIQYYNGEERAKGNILERFSAQQFPDLHSELNLSSLELGDSALYFCASSSQQGVEGYTFGSGTRLTVV.

This sequence joins TRBV7-9 and TRBJ1-5, with unresolved D. Trimming stripped 5 bases from V and 7 bases from J, with 18 bases between. CDR1 and CDR2 from the germline V gene are SEHNR and FQNEAQ (reference sequence). The CDR3 has 15 amino acids. The CDR3 loop is CASSPRGTYGQPQHF. The CDR3, as DNA: TGTGCCAGCAGCCCTAGAGGAACCTACGGCCAGCCCCAGCATTTT.

This chain joins TRBV11-2 and TRBJ1-2; D is unclear. V was trimmed by 1 base and J by 4 bases, leaving 4 bases between them. Looked up from germline, CDR1 is SGHAT and CDR2 is FQNNGV. The CDR3 consists of 12 residues. The DNA for the CDR3 is TGTGCCAGCAGCTTAGTTGCCTATGGCTACACCTTC. Protein product: CASSLVAYGYTF.

The V call is TRBV19, the J call TRBJ2-1, with D possibly being TRBD1 (5 bases). The CDR3 has 16 amino acids. The germline V gene encodes CDR1 LNHDA and CDR2 SQIVND (reference sequence). The germline V and J ends were trimmed by 4 bases and 6 bases, with 19 bases remaining between them. As DNA, the CDR3 is TGTGCCAGTAGTAAATTAGGTCAGGGATCTGTCAATGAGCAGTTCTTC. Translation gives CASSKLGQGSVNEQFF.

CDR3 bases: TGTGCCAGCAGTTTAGGGCAGAACTATGGCTACACCTTC. Translated, it gives CASSLGQNYGYTF. V is TRBV27 and J is TRBJ1-2; no firm D call. With 2 bases removed from V and 2 bases from J, the gap between germline ends came to 6 bases. Germline lookup yields CDR1 MNHEY and CDR2 SMNVEV (reference sequence). CDR3 size: 13 residues.

The V gene is TRBV28, the J gene TRBJ1-1; D is uncertain. The CDR3 consists of 11 residues. V lost 4 bases, J lost 7 bases, and 7 bases lay in between. Germline V CDR1 and CDR2: MDHEN, SYDVKM. The CDR3 nucleotides read TGTGCCAGCAGTTCCCCCGGTGAAGCTTTCTTT. This sequence encodes CASSSPGEAFF.

This clone was counted between two and nine times. The V gene is TRBV19, the J gene TRBJ2-7; a weak D match, TRBD1 (5 bases). The CDR3 has 12 amino acids. Germline V CDR1 and CDR2: LNHDA, SQIVND (reference sequence). Trimming stripped 4 bases from V and 9 bases from J, with 13 bases between. CDR3 sequence reads: CASSTPPQGQYF. CDR3 in DNA: TGTGCCAGTAGTACCCCGCCCCAGGGGCAGTACTTC.

The V call is TRBV10-3, the J call TRBJ1-1; TRBD1 matches at 9 bases. CDR1 is ENHRY, CDR2 SYGVKD, per germline. The length of the CDR3 is 15 residues. V dropped 8 bases and J dropped 6; count of bases not matched to a gene: 13. DNA of the CDR3: TGTGCCATCTGGGTGAGGACAGGGGCCCAGGCTGAAGCTTTCTTT. Its protein is CAIWVRTGAQAEAFF.

The CDR3 DNA reads as TGTGCCTGGAGTGTACTCCGGAGGGAGGAAAAACTGTTTTTT. It codes for CAWSVLRREEKLFF. The V call is TRBV30, the J call TRBJ1-4; D is unclear. Germline CDR1 reads GTSNPN; CDR2 reads SVGIG (reference sequence). V was trimmed by 0 bases and J by 8 bases, leaving 13 bases between them. There are 14 residues in the CDR3.